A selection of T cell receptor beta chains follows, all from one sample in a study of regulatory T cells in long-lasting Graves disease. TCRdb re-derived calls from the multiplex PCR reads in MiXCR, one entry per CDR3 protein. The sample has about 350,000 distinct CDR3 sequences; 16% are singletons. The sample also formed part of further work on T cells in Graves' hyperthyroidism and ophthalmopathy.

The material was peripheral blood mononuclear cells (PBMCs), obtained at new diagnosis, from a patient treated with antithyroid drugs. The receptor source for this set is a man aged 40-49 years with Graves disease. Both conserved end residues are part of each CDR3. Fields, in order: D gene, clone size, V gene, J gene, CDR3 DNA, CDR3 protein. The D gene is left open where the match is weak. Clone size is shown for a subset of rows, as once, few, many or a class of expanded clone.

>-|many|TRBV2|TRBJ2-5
TGTGCCAGCAGTTGGACAGCCAACCAAGAGACCCAGTACTTC
CASSWTANQETQYF
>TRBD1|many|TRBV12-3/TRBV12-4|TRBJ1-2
TGTGCCAGCAGTTTTGGACAGGGGGGCTACACCTTC
CASSFGQGGYTF
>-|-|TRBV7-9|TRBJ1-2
TGTGCCAGCAGCTCCGCCTATGGCTACACCTTC
CASSSAYGYTF
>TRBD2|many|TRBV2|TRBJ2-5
TGTGCCAGCCGGCCTTGGGTAGCGGGGGATGAAGAGACCCAGTACTTC
CASRPWVAGDEETQYF
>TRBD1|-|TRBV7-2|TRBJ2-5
TGTGCCAGCAGCTTATTCAGGGGGCGCATCCTCCCAAATTTC
CASSLFRGRILPNF
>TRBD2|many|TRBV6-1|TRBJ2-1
TGTGCCAGCAGGCCTCCGGGACTAGCGGGTCCTAGCTCCTACAATGAGCAGTTCTTC
CASRPPGLAGPSSYNEQFF
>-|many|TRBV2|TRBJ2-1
TGTGCCAGCAGTGAAGAGGGTGAGCAGTTCTTC
CASSEEGEQFF
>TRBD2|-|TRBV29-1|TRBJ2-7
TGCAGCGTTGTATCTAGCGGGGGAACCACCTACGAGCAGTACTTC
CSVVSSGGTTYEQYF
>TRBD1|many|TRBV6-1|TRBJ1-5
TGTGCCAGCAAAAAGGACAGGCCGATAGAGCCCCAGCATTTT
CASKKDRPIEPQHF
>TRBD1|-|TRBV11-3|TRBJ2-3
TGTGCCAGCAGTTCCCGACAGGGGGTGGCAGATACGCAGTATTTT
CASSSRQGVADTQYF
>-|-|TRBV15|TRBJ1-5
TGTGCCACCGGGGACCTTAGCAATCAGCCCCAGCATTTT
CATGDLSNQPQHF
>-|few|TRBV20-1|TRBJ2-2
TGCAGTGCAACGCGACGGGCCGGGGAGCTGTTTTTT
CSATRRAGELFF
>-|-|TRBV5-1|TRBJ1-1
TGCGCCAGCAGCAAAACCCCCCCGGGGGGCTGGACTGAAGCTTTCTTT
CASSKTPPGGWTEAFF
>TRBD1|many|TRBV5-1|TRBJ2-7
TGCGCCAGCAGCTCCCCGGGACAGCCCGAGCAGTACTTC
CASSSPGQPEQYF
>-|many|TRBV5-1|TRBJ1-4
TGCGCCAGCAGTGCCAGTGGGGCTCGGGGTGAAAAACTGTTTTTT
CASSASGARGEKLFF
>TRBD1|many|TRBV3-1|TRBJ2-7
TGTGCCAGCAGCCAAGACAGGGGGCTTGAGCAGTACTTC
CASSQDRGLEQYF
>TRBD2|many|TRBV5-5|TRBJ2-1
TGTGCCAGCAGCTTGGAACTAGCGGGGGGATACAATGAGCAGTTCTTC
CASSLELAGGYNEQFF
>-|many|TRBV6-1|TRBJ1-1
TGTGCCAGCAGTGACGTTAGCGGCTACACTGAAGCTTTCTTT
CASSDVSGYTEAFF
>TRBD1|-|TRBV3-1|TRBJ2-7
TGTGCCAGCAGCCAAGTCGCAGGGGGCCAACACGAGCAGTACTTC
CASSQVAGGQHEQYF
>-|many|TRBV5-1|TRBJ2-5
TGCGCCAGCAGCTTGGAGGGGGTCCCAGAGAAGACCCAGTACTTC
CASSLEGVPEKTQYF
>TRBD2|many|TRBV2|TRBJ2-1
TGTGCCAGCAGACTAGCGGGGGGTTCCTACAATGAGCAGTTCTTC
CASRLAGGSYNEQFF
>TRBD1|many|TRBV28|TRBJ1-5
TGTGCCAGCAGTTTAGAACAGGGGGGCAATCAGCCCCAGCATTTT
CASSLEQGGNQPQHF
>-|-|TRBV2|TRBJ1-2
TGTGCCAGCAGCCCGGCGGGCGGCTATGGCTACACCTTC
CASSPAGGYGYTF
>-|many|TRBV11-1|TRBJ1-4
TGTGCCAGCAGCTCCGGGCCCGGGGGTGAAAAACTGTTTTTT
CASSSGPGGEKLFF
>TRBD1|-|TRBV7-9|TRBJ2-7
TGTGCCAGCAGCTCCGGACAGGGGGCGCTGAGGGAGCAGTGCTTC
CASSSGQGALREQCF
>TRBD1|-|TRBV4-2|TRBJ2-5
TGTGCCAGCAGCCAGTTACAGGGGCTGGTGGAGACCCAGTACTTC
CASSQLQGLVETQYF
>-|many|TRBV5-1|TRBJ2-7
TGTGCCAGCAGCTTAATCGGGTACGAGCAGTACTTC
CASSLIGYEQYF
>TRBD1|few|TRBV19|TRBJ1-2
TGTGCCAGTAGTATCCCCGGACAGGGGTTTGGCGGCTACACCTTC
CASSIPGQGFGGYTF
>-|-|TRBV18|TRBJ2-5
TGTGCCAGCTCACCCGCGGAGGGCCTAGTGGGGGAGACCCAGTACTTC
CASSPAEGLVGETQYF
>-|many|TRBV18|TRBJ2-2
TGTGCCAGCTCATGGCTCGTGGCAGACACCGGGGAGCTGTTTTTT
CASSWLVADTGELFF
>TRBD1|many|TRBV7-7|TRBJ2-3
TGTGCTAGCAGCTTCAATCGGGACAGGGGGAACACAGATACGCAGTATTTT
CASSFNRDRGNTDTQYF
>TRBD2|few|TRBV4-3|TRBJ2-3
TGCGCCAGCAGCCAAGATTTTCCTAGCGGGGGGATTGTTGCAGATACGCAGTATTTT
CASSQDFPSGGIVADTQYF
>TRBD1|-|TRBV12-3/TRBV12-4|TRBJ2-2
TGTGCCAGCAGTTTCAGGGACAGCGGGGAGCTGTTTTTT
CASSFRDSGELFF
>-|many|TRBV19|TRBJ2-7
TGTGCCAGTAGTATGGGGCCAAGGGAGGCCTACGAGCAGTACTTC
CASSMGPREAYEQYF
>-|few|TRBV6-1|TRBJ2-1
TGTGCCAGCAGCCAGGGTGCTGAGCAGTTCTTC
CASSQGAEQFF
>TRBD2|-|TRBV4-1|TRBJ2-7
TGCGCCAGCAGCCAACTTAGCGGGGGCCACTACGAGCAGTACTTC
CASSQLSGGHYEQYF
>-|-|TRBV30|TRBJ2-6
TGTGCCTGGAGTACTACCGGGGCCAACGTCCTGACTTTC
CAWSTTGANVLTF